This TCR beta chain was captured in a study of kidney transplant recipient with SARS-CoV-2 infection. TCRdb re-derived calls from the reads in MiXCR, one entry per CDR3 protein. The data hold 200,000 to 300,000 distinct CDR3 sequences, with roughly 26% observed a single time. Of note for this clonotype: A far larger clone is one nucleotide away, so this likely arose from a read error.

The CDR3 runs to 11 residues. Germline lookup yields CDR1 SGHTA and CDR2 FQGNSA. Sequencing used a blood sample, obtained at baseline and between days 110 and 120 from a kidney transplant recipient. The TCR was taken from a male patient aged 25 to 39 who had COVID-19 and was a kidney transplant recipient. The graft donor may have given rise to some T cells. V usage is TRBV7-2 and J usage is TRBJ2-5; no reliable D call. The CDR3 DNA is TGTGCCAGCAGCGTCGCGTACGAGCAGCACTTC. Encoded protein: CASSVAYEQHF.